These T cell receptor beta chains were read from a single sample in a study of control samples from healthy donors and cancer patients. Data came from immunoSEQ multiplex PCR; TCRdb stores just in-frame clones and leaves some out. The table records 140,000 or so clones, about nine tenths of them present only once. The sample was blood. Every receptor here comes from a man under 40 in good health. CDR3s include the opening cysteine and the closing phenylalanine or tryptophan. A D gene is named only where the DNA matches it firmly. Size is stated for part of the rows, as once, few or many counts, or as a class when the clone is expanded.

V gene,J gene,D gene,clone size,CDR3 length,CDR3 DNA,CDR3 protein
TRBV19,TRBJ2-3,TRBD1,once,14,TGTGCCAGTAGTATAACAGGGGTCGCAGATACGCAGTATTTT,CASSITGVADTQYF
TRBV19,TRBJ1-4,TRBD1,-,14,TGTGCCAGTAGTTTAAGGGACAGCGGTGAAAAACTGTTTTTT,CASSLRDSGEKLFF
TRBV20-1,TRBJ1-2,-,-,11,TGCAGTGCTAGTTCTGCGATTGGCTACACCTTC,CSASSAIGYTF
TRBV10-3,TRBJ2-3,-,-,17,TGTGCCATCAGTGAATCTACAGGGAGAGGGTACGGGAATACGCAGTATTTT,CAISESTGRGYGNTQYF
TRBV30,TRBJ1-2,-,-,11,TGTGCCTGGAGTGTAAGCTATGGCTACACCTTC,CAWSVSYGYTF
TRBV2,TRBJ1-5,-,-,15,TGTGCCAGCACAGTAACAGCCATGGGTAATCAGCCCCAGCATTTT,CASTVTAMGNQPQHF
TRBV10-3,TRBJ1-1,-,-,15,TGTGCCATCAGTGAGACAGGAGGAGGGAGCACTGAAGCTTTCTTT,CAISETGGGSTEAFF
TRBV12-1,TRBJ1-5,-,-,18,TGTGCCAACAAGGGCGTCGGCAGGGGGCCTTATAGCAATCAGCCCCAGCATTTT,CANKGVGRGPYSNQPQHF
TRBV9,TRBJ2-3,-,-,14,TGTGCCAGCAGCGTCGGGGGACCGCCAGATACGCAGTATTTT,CASSVGGPPDTQYF
TRBV5-6,TRBJ2-7,-,-,14,TGTGCCAGCAGCTTGTTGATCCTCACCTACGAGCAGTACTTC,CASSLLILTYEQYF
TRBV5-1,TRBJ1-1,-,few,16,TGCGCCAGCAGCTTGCCTCGAGACAGGTGGAACACTGAAGCTTTCTTT,CASSLPRDRWNTEAFF
TRBV18,TRBJ2-7,TRBD1,-,15,TGTGCCAGCTCACCAACCAGGGGGAGCTCCTACGAGCAGTACTTC,CASSPTRGSSYEQYF
TRBV7-8,TRBJ2-1,-,-,14,TGTGCCAGCAGCTTAGCGCGGCTGCACAATGAGCAGTTCTTC,CASSLARLHNEQFF
TRBV4-1,TRBJ2-3,-,-,19,TGCGCCAGCAGCCACCCTGGATTGGGAGGGGACATGTTCACAGATACGCAGTATTTT,CASSHPGLGGDMFTDTQYF
TRBV18,TRBJ1-5,TRBD1,-,14,TGTGCCAGCTCAGAAGACAGGGGGCGACAGCCCCAGCATTTT,CASSEDRGRQPQHF
TRBV10-1,TRBJ1-5,-,-,17,TGCGCCAGCAGTGAGTCTAGACAGACCAATAGCAATCAGCCCCAGCATTTT,CASSESRQTNSNQPQHF
TRBV28,TRBJ1-2,-,-,14,TGTGCCAGCAGTCTTACAGGTTACAACTATGGCTACACCTTC,CASSLTGYNYGYTF
TRBV19,TRBJ1-3,TRBD1,once,15,TGTGCCAGTAGTATAGGGACAGGCGCGGGAAACACCATATATTTT,CASSIGTGAGNTIYF
TRBV7-8,TRBJ1-1,TRBD1,once,15,TGTGCCAGCAGCCCACGAGGAAGACAGGGAAATGAAGCTTTCTTT,CASSPRGRQGNEAFF
TRBV24-1,TRBJ2-3,-,-,13,TGTGCCACCAGGCCTAGCGGCACAGATACGCAGTATTTT,CATRPSGTDTQYF
TRBV12-5,TRBJ2-7,-,-,15,TGTGCTAGTGGTTTCGGGATCCGGGACGGCTACGAGCAGTACTTC,CASGFGIRDGYEQYF
TRBV27,TRBJ1-2,TRBD1,few,13,TGTGCCAGCAGTTTACAGGGGGCGCAGGGCTACACCTTC,CASSLQGAQGYTF
TRBV5-5,TRBJ1-4,-,-,15,TGTGCCAGCAGATCCGACAATGGCCTTGGGGGAAAACTGTTTTTT,CASRSDNGLGGKLFF
TRBV27,TRBJ2-3,-,-,14,TGTGCCAGCAGTTTATGGGACAACACAGATACGCAGTATTTT,CASSLWDNTDTQYF
TRBV5-1,TRBJ1-3,-,-,16,TGCGCCAGCAGCTTGGATCCGGGGGCGCTAGGAAACACCATATATTTT,CASSLDPGALGNTIYF
TRBV5-1,TRBJ2-3,-,-,16,TGCGCCAGCAGCTTTTTCGGGGTGTCTAGCACAGATACGCAGTATTTT,CASSFFGVSSTDTQYF
TRBV9,TRBJ1-3,-,once,14,TGTGCCAGCAGCCCCGGACAGCGAAGAAACACCATATATTTT,CASSPGQRRNTIYF
TRBV10-2,TRBJ1-4,-,-,14,TGCGCCAGCAGTGATAGGGGAATGGCTGAAAAACTGTTTTTT,CASSDRGMAEKLFF